This T cell receptor (beta chain) appears in the sequencing data of a study of T cells expressing NK-cell markers. Study findings and constraints: The leading position in the CD3+CD56-NKG2C+ fraction of a handful of donors also went to these clonotypes.

On this clonotype itself: Antigen specificity is unknown.

This CDR3 has 12 residues. For each CDR3 protein, TCRdb gives one entry from its re-call of the 5' RACE reads, without DNA. This repertoire includes 150,000 to 160,000 distinct CDR3 sequences. Sequenced sample: blood T cells: a sorted CD56 or NKG2C T cell subset, CD4+ or CD8+ T cells, or bulk PBMC T cells (not recorded which). The sequence came from a woman between 45 and 65 years old in good health. V usage is TRBV12-3 or TRBV12-4 and J usage is TRBJ2-3. The CDR3 loop reads CASSPLPDTQYF.